A single sample is the source of the 17 T cell receptor beta chains below, sequenced in a study of OX40 agonist ivuxolimab in advanced cancers. Measured with immunoSEQ multiplex PCR; TCRdb has only the in-frame clones, and not every one. The sample has about 48,000 clones; approximately 84% are singletons. The sequencing used CD4+ or CD8+ T cells sorted from blood, collected in a trial of the OX40 agonist ivuxolimab. Receptors originate from an adult with an advanced solid tumor such as melanoma, head and neck, liver or kidney cancer.

V is TRBV6-1 and J is TRBJ1-1; D uncertain. V was clipped by 6 bases and J by 9 bases, with 17 bases between them. The CDR3 contains 13 residues. Looked up from germline, CDR1 is MNHNS and CDR2 is SASEGT. The CDR3 here is CASSLVAEGQAFF. CDR3 coding DNA: TGTGCCAGCAGCCTAGTGGCAGAGGGTCAAGCTTTCTTT.

The chain combines TRBV5-4 with TRBJ2-7; D may be TRBD1 or TRBD2 (5 bases each). V was trimmed by 4 bases and J by 0 bases, leaving 14 bases between them. Germline loops: CDR1 SGHNT, CDR2 YYREEE (reference sequence). The CDR3 spans 15 residues. The CDR3 here is CASSRGRLSSYEQYF. The CDR3 DNA is TGTGCCAGCAGCCGGGGCAGACTATCCTCCTACGAGCAGTACTTC.

Sample share makes this clone medium-sized. The V gene is TRBV28, the J gene TRBJ2-2, with 11 nucleotides matching TRBD1. Trimming took 5 bases from V and 4 from J; bases not matched to a gene: 0. Germline loops: CDR1 MDHEN, CDR2 SYDVKM. This CDR3 has 14 residues. In DNA, the CDR3 is TGTGCCAGCAGTGGGACAGGGGGCACCGGGGAGCTGTTTTTT. Protein sequence: CASSGTGGTGELFF. The full variable domain, with the rest looked up from reference TRBV28 and TRBJ2-2, is DVKVTQSSRYLVKRTGEKVFLECVQDMDHENMFWYRQDPGLGLRLIYFSYDVKMKEKGDIPEGYSVSREKKERFSLILESASTNQTSMYLCASSGTGGTGELFFGEGSRLTVL.

The chain recombines TRBV18 with TRBJ1-3, with 8 bases aligning to TRBD1. Unmatched junction bases numbered 6, after V lost 5 bases and J lost 0 bases. Germline assignment: CDR1 KGHSH and CDR2 LQKENI. This CDR3 spans 16 amino acids. CDR3 DNA sequence: TGTGCCAGCTCAACCCAGGGGGCCCCCTCTGGAAACACCATATATTTT. It is translated as CASSTQGAPSGNTIYF.

The V call is TRBV4-2, the J call TRBJ2-1; 10 positions match TRBD2. V trimming: 4 bases; J trimming: 6 bases; junction bases outside the gene matches: 3. Germline lookup yields CDR1 LGHNA and CDR2 YNFKEQ. The CDR3 is made up of 14 amino acids. CDR3 coding DNA: TGTGCCAGCAGCCGCGGGACTAGCGTCAATGAGCAGTTCTTC. This codes for CASSRGTSVNEQFF.

This chain links TRBV19 with TRBJ1-5, with TRBD1 identical over 9 bases. V gave up 5 bases and J gave up 1 base; unmatched junction bases: 9. In germline, CDR1 is LNHDA, CDR2 SQIVND (reference sequence). This CDR3 is built from 17 residues. For the CDR3, the DNA is TGTGCCAGTAGTCTGACAGGGGGAATGGGAAGCAATCAGCCCCAGCATTTT. It yields the protein CASSLTGGMGSNQPQHF.

J is TRBJ1-2 and V is TRBV14; no clear D gene. Trimming cost V 2 bases and J 1 base, with 2 bases left between them. CDR1 SGHDN and CDR2 FVKESK come from the germline V gene. CDR3 size: 12 residues. CDR3 sequence (DNA): TGTGCCAGCAGCCAACTTAACTATGGCTACACCTTC. It translates to CASSQLNYGYTF.

The gene calls are TRBV29-1 and TRBJ1-2, with D perhaps TRBD1 (5 bases). Germline CDR1 is SQVTM and CDR2 is ANQGSEA. The CDR3 is 14 residues long. V was clipped by 0 bases and J by 0 bases, with 8 bases between them. CDR3 nucleotides: TGCAGCGTTGAAGACCAGGGAACTAACTATGGCTACACCTTC. As protein: CSVEDQGTNYGYTF.

The chain carries TRBV19 and TRBJ1-2; no definite D call. Germline values: CDR1 LNHDA, CDR2 SQIVND (reference sequence). The CDR3 length is 13 residues. The V end was cut by 5 bases, the J end by 3 bases, with 10 bases between. The CDR3 here is CASSLRGYYGYTF. In DNA form, the CDR3 reads TGTGCCAGTAGTCTACGGGGTTACTATGGCTACACCTTC.

This chain joins TRBV5-5 and TRBJ2-5; perhaps TRBD1 as D (5 bases). The CDR3 is 17 residues long. The V end lost 0 bases, the J end lost 4 bases, and 19 bases lay between the germline ends. Germline CDR1 and CDR2: SGHKS and YYEKEE (reference sequence). This CDR3 is CASSLAPFAGPGETQYF. The CDR3 DNA reads TGTGCCAGCAGCTTGGCGCCTTTCGCAGGGCCCGGAGAGACCCAGTACTTC.

The V and J genes are TRBV11-3 and TRBJ2-6; D call uncertain. Germline CDR1 SGHNT, CDR2 YENEEA. The CDR3 has 15 residues. The V end was cut by 2 bases, the J end by 0 bases, with 5 bases between. CDR3 amino acids: CASSLRDSGANVLTF. The DNA of the CDR3 is TGTGCCAGCAGCTTAAGGGACTCTGGGGCCAACGTCCTGACTTTC.

This clone appeared a few times. This chain's CDR3 is CASSVDPDQPQHF. DNA for the CDR3: TGTGCCAGCAGCGTAGATCCGGATCAGCCCCAGCATTTT. The chain links TRBV9 to TRBJ1-5; D unclear. V was clipped by 0 bases and J by 5 bases, with 6 bases between them. The V gene's germline CDR1 is SGDLS and CDR2 YYNGEE. The CDR3 has 13 amino acids.

The chain couples TRBV5-1 to TRBJ2-5; 7 nucleotides line up with TRBD1. The V gene's germline CDR1 is SGHRS and CDR2 YFSETQ. The CDR3 is made up of 14 amino acids. V shed 4 bases, J shed 4 bases, and the junction held 7 bases outside the gene matches. The CDR3 DNA follows: TGCGCCAGCAGCACCGGGGCAGGGGGAGAGACCCAGTACTTC. Its protein product is CASSTGAGGETQYF.

This CDR3 reads CASSSPWDRSSYEQYF. CDR3 DNA sequence: TGTGCCAGCAGCTCGCCCTGGGACAGGTCCTCCTACGAGCAGTACTTC. The chain links TRBV28 to TRBJ2-7; 8 nucleotides match TRBD1. Germline-derived CDR1 and CDR2 are MDHEN and SYDVKM. This CDR3 comprises 16 residues. The J segment lost 0 bases and the V segment lost 6 bases, leaving 10 bases of the junction unmatched.

The V gene is TRBV2, the J gene TRBJ2-7; D possibly corresponds to TRBD1 (6 bases). The CDR3 runs 15 residues. V was cut by 0 bases and J by 2 bases, with 11 bases left in between. Germline CDR1 SNHLY, CDR2 FYNNEI. In DNA form, the CDR3 reads TGTGCCAGCAGTGAAGCGACCGGGGACACCTACGAGCAGTACTTC. This encodes CASSEATGDTYEQYF.

The chain combines TRBV11-3 with TRBJ2-1, with 9 bases lining up with TRBD2. CDR1 SGHNT and CDR2 YENEEA come from the germline V gene. This CDR3 contains 17 residues. Losses at the gene ends were 0 bases for V and 5 bases for J; bases not matched to a gene: 8. CDR3 protein: CASSLDLAGGPDNEQFF. CDR3 sequence (DNA): TGTGCCAGCAGCTTAGATTTGGCGGGAGGGCCCGACAATGAGCAGTTCTTC.

The chain recombines TRBV5-1 with TRBJ2-6; D gene unclear. This CDR3 has 15 amino acids. The ends were cut back, 4 bases at V and 0 bases at J, with 8 bases in the middle. Germline values: CDR1 SGHRS, CDR2 YFSETQ. The CDR3 here is CASSGRTSGANVLTF. In nucleotides, the CDR3 is TGCGCCAGCAGCGGACGGACCTCTGGGGCCAACGTCCTGACTTTC.